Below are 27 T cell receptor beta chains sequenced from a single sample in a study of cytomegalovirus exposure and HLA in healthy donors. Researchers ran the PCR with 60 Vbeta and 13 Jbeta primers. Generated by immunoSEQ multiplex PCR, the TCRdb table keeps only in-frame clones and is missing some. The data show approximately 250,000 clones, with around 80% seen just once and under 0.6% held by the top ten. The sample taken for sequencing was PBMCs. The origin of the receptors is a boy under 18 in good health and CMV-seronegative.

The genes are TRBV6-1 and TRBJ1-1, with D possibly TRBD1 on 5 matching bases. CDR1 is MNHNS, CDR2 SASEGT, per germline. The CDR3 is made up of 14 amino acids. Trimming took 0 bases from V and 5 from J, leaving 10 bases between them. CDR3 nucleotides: TGTGCCAGCAGTGAAGCGCTGGGGGGGACTGAAGCTTTCTTT. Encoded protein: CASSEALGGTEAFF.

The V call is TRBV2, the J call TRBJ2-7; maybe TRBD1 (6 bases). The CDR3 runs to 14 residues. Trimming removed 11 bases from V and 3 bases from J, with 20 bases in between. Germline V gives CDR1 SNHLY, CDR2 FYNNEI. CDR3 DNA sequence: TGTGCCGCTAGAAGGGACATTAAAGGCTACGAGCAGTACTTC. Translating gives CAARRDIKGYEQYF.

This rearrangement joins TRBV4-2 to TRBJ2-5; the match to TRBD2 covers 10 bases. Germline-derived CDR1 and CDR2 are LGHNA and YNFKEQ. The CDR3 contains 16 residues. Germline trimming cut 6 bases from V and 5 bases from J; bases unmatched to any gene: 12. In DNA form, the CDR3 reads TGTGCCAGCAGTCCTTCCTCTAGCGGGGGATTGGAGACCCAGTACTTC. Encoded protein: CASSPSSSGGLETQYF.

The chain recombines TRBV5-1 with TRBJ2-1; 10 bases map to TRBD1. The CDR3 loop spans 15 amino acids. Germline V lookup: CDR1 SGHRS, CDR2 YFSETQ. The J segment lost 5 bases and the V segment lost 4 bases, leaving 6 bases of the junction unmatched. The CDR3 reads CASSRGQGTHNEQFF. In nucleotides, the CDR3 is TGCGCCAGCAGCCGGGGACAGGGGACCCACAATGAGCAGTTCTTC.

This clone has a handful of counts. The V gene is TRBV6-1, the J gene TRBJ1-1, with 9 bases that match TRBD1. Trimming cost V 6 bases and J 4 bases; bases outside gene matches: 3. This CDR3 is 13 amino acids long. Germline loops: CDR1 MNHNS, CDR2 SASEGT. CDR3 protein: CASRLQGATEAFF. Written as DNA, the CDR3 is TGTGCCAGCAGGTTACAGGGGGCCACTGAAGCTTTCTTT.

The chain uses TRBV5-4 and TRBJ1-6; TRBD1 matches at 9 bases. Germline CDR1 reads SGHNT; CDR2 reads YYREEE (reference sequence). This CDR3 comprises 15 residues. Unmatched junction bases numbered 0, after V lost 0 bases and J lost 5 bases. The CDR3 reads CASSLDRGHNSPLHF. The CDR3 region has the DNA TGTGCCAGCAGCTTGGACAGGGGGCATAATTCACCCCTCCACTTT.

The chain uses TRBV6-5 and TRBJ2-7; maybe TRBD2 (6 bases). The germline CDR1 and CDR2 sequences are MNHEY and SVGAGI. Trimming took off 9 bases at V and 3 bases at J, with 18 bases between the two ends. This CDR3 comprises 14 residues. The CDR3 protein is CASRSRAGFYEQYF. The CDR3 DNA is TGTGCCAGTAGGTCTCGGGCGGGGTTCTACGAGCAGTACTTC.

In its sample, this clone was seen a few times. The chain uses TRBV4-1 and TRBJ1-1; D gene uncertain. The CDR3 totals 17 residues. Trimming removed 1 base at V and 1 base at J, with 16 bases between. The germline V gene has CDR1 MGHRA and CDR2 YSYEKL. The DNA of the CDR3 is TGCGCCAGCAGCCAAGGGAGGGCAAGACAAACGAACACTGAAGCTTTCTTT. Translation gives CASSQGRARQTNTEAFF.

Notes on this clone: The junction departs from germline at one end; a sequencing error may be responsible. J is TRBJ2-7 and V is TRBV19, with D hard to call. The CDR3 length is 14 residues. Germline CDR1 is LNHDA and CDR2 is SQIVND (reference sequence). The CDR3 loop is CASSIGPLNYEQYF. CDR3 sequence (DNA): TGTGCCAGTAGCATAGGGCCTTTAAACTACGAGCAGTACTTC.

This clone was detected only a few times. The CDR3 reads CASSEDWTEAFF. CDR3 bases: TGTGCCAGCAGTGAAGACTGGACTGAAGCTTTCTTT. The rearrangement joins TRBV2 to TRBJ1-1, with unresolved D. Germline V lookup: CDR1 SNHLY, CDR2 FYNNEI. CDR3 size: 12 residues. V was shortened by 1 base and J by 5 bases, with 5 bases between the two germline ends.

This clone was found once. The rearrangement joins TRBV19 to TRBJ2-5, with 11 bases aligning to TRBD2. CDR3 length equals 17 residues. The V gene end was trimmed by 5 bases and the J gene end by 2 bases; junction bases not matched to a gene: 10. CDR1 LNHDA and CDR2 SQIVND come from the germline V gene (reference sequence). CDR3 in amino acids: CASSSLPSGGIQETQYF. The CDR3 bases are TGTGCCAGTAGTTCCTTACCTAGCGGGGGGATTCAAGAGACCCAGTACTTC.

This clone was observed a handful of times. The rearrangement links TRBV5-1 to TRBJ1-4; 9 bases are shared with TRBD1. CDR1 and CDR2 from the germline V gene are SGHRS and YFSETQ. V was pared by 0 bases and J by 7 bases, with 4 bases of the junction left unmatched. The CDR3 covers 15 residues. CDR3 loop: CASSLGGQGSEKLFF. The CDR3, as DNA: TGCGCCAGCAGCTTGGGGGGACAGGGAAGTGAAAAACTGTTTTTT.

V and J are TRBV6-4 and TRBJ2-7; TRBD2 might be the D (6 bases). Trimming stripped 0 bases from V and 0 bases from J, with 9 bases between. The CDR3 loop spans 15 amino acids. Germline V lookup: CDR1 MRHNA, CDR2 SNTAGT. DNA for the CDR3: TGTGCCAGCAGTGACTCTAGCGGTCCCTCCTACGAGCAGTACTTC. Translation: CASSDSSGPSYEQYF.

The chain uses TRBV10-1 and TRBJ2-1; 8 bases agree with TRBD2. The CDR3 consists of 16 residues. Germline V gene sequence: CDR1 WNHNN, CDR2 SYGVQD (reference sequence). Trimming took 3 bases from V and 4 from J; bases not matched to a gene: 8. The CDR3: CASSDPGVAGYNEQFF. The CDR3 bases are TGCGCCAGCAGTGATCCGGGGGTAGCGGGATACAATGAGCAGTTCTTC.

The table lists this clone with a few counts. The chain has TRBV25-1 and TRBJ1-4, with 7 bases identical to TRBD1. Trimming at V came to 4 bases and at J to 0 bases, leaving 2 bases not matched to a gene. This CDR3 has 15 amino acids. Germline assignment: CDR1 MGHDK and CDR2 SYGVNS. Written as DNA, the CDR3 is TGTGCCAGCAGTGGTCAGGGGGCAACTAATGAAAAACTGTTTTTT. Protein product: CASSGQGATNEKLFF.

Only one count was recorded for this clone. Written as DNA, the CDR3 is TGCGCCAGCAGCCCCCTCGCGGGCGGGATGTTCGGGGAGCTGTTTTTT. Amino acid sequence: CASSPLAGGMFGELFF. J is TRBJ2-2 and V is TRBV5-1, with a weak D call TRBD2 (6 bases). V shed 4 bases and J shed 7 bases, with 20 bases lying between them. Germline V gene sequence: CDR1 SGHRS, CDR2 YFSETQ. The CDR3 contains 16 residues.

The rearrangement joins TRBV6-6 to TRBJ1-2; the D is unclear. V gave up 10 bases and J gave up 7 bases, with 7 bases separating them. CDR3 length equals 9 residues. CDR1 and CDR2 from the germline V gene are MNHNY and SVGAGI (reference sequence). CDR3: CATTPGYTF. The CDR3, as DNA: TGTGCCACCACACCTGGCTACACCTTC.

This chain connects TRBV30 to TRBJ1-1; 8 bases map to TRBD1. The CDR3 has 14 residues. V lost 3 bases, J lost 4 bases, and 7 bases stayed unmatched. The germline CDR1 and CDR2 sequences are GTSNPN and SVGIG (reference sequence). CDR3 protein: CAWSQQGGPTEAFF. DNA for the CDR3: TGTGCCTGGAGCCAACAGGGGGGGCCCACTGAAGCTTTCTTT.

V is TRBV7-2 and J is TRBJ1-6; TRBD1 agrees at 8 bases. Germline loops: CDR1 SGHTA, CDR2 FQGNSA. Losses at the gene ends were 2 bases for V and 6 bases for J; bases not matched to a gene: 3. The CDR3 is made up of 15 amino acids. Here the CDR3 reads CASSLLGQGNSPLHF. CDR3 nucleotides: TGTGCCAGCAGCTTACTCGGACAGGGTAATTCACCCCTCCACTTT.

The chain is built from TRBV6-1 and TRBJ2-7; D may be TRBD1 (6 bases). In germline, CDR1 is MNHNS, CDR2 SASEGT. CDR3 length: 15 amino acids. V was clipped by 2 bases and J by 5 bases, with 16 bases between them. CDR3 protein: CASSEPGRGTHEQYF. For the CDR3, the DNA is TGTGCCAGCAGTGAACCCGGCAGGGGAACCCACGAGCAGTACTTC.

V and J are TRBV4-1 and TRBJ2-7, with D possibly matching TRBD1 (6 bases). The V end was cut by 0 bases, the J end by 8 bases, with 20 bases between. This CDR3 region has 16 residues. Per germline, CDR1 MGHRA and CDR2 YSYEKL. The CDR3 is CASSQDWGLDPRKQYF. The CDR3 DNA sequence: TGCGCCAGCAGCCAAGATTGGGGGCTTGACCCTAGGAAGCAGTACTTC.

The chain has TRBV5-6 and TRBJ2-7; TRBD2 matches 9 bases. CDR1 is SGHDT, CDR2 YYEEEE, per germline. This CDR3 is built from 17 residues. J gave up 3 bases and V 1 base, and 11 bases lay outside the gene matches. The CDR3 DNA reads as TGTGCCAGCAGCTTGCCCGGACTAGCGCGGGATAACTACGAGCAGTACTTC. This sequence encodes CASSLPGLARDNYEQYF.

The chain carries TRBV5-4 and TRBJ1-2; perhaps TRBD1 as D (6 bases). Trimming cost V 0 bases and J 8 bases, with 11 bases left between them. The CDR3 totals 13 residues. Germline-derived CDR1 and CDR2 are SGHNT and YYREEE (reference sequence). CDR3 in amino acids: CASSLAGALGYTF. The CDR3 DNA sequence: TGTGCCAGCAGCTTGGCAGGGGCGCTCGGCTACACCTTC.

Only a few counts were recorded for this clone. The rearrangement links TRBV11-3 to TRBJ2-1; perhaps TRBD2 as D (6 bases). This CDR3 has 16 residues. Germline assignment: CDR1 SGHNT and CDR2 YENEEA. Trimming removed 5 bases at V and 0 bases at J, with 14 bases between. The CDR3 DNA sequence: TGTGCCAGCAGCCGGGACCTGGGAGGCTCCTACAATGAGCAGTTCTTC. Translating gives CASSRDLGGSYNEQFF. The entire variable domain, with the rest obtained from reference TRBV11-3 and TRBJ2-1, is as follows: EAGVVQSPRYKIIEKKQPVAFWCNPISGHNTLYWYLQNLGQGPELLIRYENEEAVDDSQLPKDRFSAERLKGVDSTLKIQPAELGDSAVYLCASSRDLGGSYNEQFFGPGTRLTVL.

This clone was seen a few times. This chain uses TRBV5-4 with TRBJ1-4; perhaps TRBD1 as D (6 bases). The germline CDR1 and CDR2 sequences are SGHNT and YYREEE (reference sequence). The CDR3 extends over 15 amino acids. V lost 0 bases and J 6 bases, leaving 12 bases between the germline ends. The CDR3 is CASSLATGIDEKLFF. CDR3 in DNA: TGTGCCAGCAGCTTGGCTACAGGGATAGATGAAAAACTGTTTTTT.

CDR3 region: CASSTRHEQFF. The DNA for the CDR3 is TGTGCCAGCTCTACGAGGCATGAGCAGTTCTTC. This chain uses TRBV19 with TRBJ2-1; D gene unclear. V was cut by 9 bases and J by 8 bases, with 11 bases left in between. CDR3 length equals 11 residues. CDR1 is LNHDA, CDR2 SQIVND, per germline (reference sequence).

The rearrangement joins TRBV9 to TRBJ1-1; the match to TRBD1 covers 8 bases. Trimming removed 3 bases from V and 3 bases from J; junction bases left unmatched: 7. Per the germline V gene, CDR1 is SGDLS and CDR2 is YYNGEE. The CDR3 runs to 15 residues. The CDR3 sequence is CASSGGNRGDTEAFF. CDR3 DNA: TGTGCCAGCAGCGGAGGAAACAGGGGGGACACTGAAGCTTTCTTT. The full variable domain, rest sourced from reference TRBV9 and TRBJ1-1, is DSGVTQTPKHLITATGQRVTLRCSPRSGDLSVYWYQQSLDQGLQFLIQYYNGEERAKGNILERFSAQQFPDLHSELNLSSLELGDSALYFCASSGGNRGDTEAFFGQGTRLTVV.